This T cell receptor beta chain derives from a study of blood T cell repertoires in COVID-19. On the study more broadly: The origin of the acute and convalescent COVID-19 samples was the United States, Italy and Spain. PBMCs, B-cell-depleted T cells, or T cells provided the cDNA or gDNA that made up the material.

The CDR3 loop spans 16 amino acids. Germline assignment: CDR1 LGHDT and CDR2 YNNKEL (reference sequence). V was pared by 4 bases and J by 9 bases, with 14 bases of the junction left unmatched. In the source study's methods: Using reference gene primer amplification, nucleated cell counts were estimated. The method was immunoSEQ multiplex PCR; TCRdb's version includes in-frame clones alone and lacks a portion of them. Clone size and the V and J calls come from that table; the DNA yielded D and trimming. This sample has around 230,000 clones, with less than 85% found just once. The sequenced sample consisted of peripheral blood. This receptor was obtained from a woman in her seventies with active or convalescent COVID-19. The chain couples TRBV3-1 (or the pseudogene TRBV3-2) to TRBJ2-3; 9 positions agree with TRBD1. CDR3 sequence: CASSPIWDREFSTQYF. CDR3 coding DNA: TGTGCCAGCAGCCCGATTTGGGACAGGGAATTCTCGACGCAGTATTTT.